This TCR beta chain was obtained from a study of cytomegalovirus exposure and HLA in healthy donors. About the study: The 120 validation repertoires matched the approximately 700 first-cohort repertoires in platform, a later analysis reported.

Assay: immunoSEQ multiplex PCR; the TCRdb copy retains only in-frame clones and omits some. This sample has around 240,000 clones; nearly 90% occur once, and the top ten carry 0.37%. Unmatched junction bases numbered 10, after V lost 6 bases and J lost 5 bases. CDR3 size: 14 residues. Germline lookup yields CDR1 SQVTM and CDR2 ANQGSEA. This chain uses TRBV29-1 with TRBJ1-5; 7 positions match TRBD1. This TCR came from a woman aged 18-29 years in good health and CMV-seronegative. Sequencing used PBMCs. The CDR3 loop is CSVGPGQPDQPQHF. In nucleotides, the CDR3 is TGCAGCGTGGGCCCGGGACAGCCTGATCAGCCCCAGCATTTT.